This TCR beta chain was identified during a study of shared clonotypes between healthy human individuals. Study-level findings and limits: Estimated richness values were generally larger in naive subsets than in memory subsets. Rarefaction showed sorted-subset sequencing was incomplete despite large depth.

When replicate PCRs were run on sorted subsets, they used 150 to 250 ng DNA, about 30,000 T cell genomes. The method was immunoSEQ multiplex PCR; TCRdb's version includes in-frame clones alone and lacks a portion of them. The sample has about 1 million clones, 75% seen once. To note about this clone: Its specificity is not known.

The source of this sequence is a man between 18 and 29 years old in good health. Source material: memory CD4+ T cells sorted from blood. Documented subset: CD45RA-negative fraction.

The DNA of the CDR3 is TGTGCCAGCAGCTTATCGCTTGGGTGGGGACAGTACTTC. Translated, it gives CASSLSLGWGQYF. The chain carries TRBV7-6 and TRBJ2-7; D gene unclear. The germline V gene has CDR1 SGHVS and CDR2 FNYEAQ. The ends were cut back, 2 bases at V and 10 bases at J, with 15 bases in the middle. The CDR3 is 13 amino acids. Combining the CDR3 with reference TRBV7-6 and TRBJ2-7 gives the whole variable domain GAGVSQSPRYKVTKRGQDVALRCDPISGHVSLYWYRQALGQGPEFLTYFNYEAQQDKSGLPNDRFSAERPEGSISTLTIQRTEQRDSAMYRCASSLSLGWGQYFGPGTRLTVT.